The present TCR beta chain was sequenced within a study of Tregs in tolerant kidney transplant recipients. Points from the study as a whole: Findings come from small patient numbers and require larger validation.

The assay was immunoSEQ multiplex PCR, and TCRdb's table has in-frame clones only and misses some. This table holds about 240,000 clones, more than 65% found once. This clone was seen just once. Its specificity is not known. Thawed PBMCs were FACS-sorted into unstimulated CD4+CD25+CD127- regulatory T cells, CD4+CD25- non-regulatory cells, CD4 and CD8 cells. Per germline, CDR1 LNHDA and CDR2 SQIVND (reference sequence). Trimming removed 2 bases from V and 0 bases from J, with 14 bases in between. The length of the CDR3 is 17 residues. Sequenced input: CD4+ T cells from blood. This chain uses TRBV19 with TRBJ1-3, with a possible D match to TRBD1 (6 bases). The clonotype originates from a human donor in good health. CDR3 sequence: CASSITGAKSSGNTIYF. The CDR3 DNA reads as TGTGCCAGTAGTATAACGGGGGCGAAGAGCTCTGGAAACACCATATATTTT.